Presented here are 15 T cell receptor beta chains from one specimen sequenced in a study of blood T cell repertoires in COVID-19. Generated by immunoSEQ multiplex PCR, the TCRdb table keeps only in-frame clones and is missing some. The sample gives approximately 190,000 clones, roughly 86% of which show up once; around 5.5% is in the top ten. The sequenced sample was peripheral blood. The receptors originated from a woman in her 70s with active or convalescent COVID-19.

The chain recombines TRBV7-6 with TRBJ2-3; no clear D. The germline V and J ends were trimmed by 5 bases and 8 bases, with 8 bases remaining between them. The CDR3 is made up of 11 amino acids. Germline CDR1 SGHVS, CDR2 FNYEAQ. CDR3: CASSPQVTQYF. The CDR3 DNA sequence: TGTGCCAGCAGCCCCCAGGTTACGCAGTATTTT.

This clone was recorded only once. CDR3 region: CASAVSGTSGRGLQETQYF. The CDR3 DNA is TGTGCCTCCGCAGTGAGTGGGACTAGCGGGAGAGGACTTCAAGAGACCCAGTACTTC. The chain employs TRBV10-3 and TRBJ2-5, with 14 bases lining up with TRBD2. V gave up 11 bases and J gave up 2 bases; unmatched junction bases: 19. This CDR3 has 19 amino acids. Germline loops: CDR1 ENHRY, CDR2 SYGVKD.

The CDR3 coding sequence is TGTGCCAGCAGCTTTGGGACAGGGAGCTCCTACGAGCAGTACTTC. Residues: CASSFGTGSSYEQYF. The chain combines TRBV5-5 with TRBJ2-7; 9 bases are shared with TRBD1. This CDR3 region has 15 residues. The J segment lost 0 bases and the V segment lost 2 bases, leaving 3 bases of the junction unmatched. Germline CDR1 SGHKS, CDR2 YYEKEE (reference sequence).

The V gene is TRBV12-3 or TRBV12-4, the J gene TRBJ1-6; possibly TRBD1 for D (6 bases). The CDR3 extends over 11 amino acids. Trimming took off 6 bases at V and 13 bases at J, with 10 bases between the two ends. CDR3 in amino acids: CASRRRGPLHF. The CDR3 DNA follows: TGTGCCAGCAGGCGAAGGGGGCCCCTCCACTTT.

For this clone: Distinct nucleotide sequences in the sample also encode this CDR3. This rearrangement joins TRBV4-1 to TRBJ2-7, with TRBD1 identical over 10 bases. Germline V gene lookup returns CDR1 MGHRA and CDR2 YSYEKL. This CDR3 region has 15 residues. After removal of 2 bases from V and 2 bases from J, the junction contained 3 bases not matched to a gene. The CDR3 bases are TGCGCCAGCAGCCAATCCGGGACAGGGGCCTACGAGCAGTACTTC. It is translated as CASSQSGTGAYEQYF.

The CDR3 region is CSTQGGNLNEQFF. For the CDR3, the DNA is TGCAGCACCCAGGGGGGTAATTTGAATGAGCAGTTCTTC. This sequence joins TRBV29-1 and TRBJ2-1, with a possible D match to TRBD1 (7 bases). The CDR3 loop spans 13 amino acids. CDR1 is SQVTM, CDR2 ANQGSEA, per germline. V lost 8 bases, J lost 7 bases, and 18 bases lay in between.

The J gene is TRBJ1-4, the V gene TRBV30, with TRBD1 identical over 7 bases. Trimming took 3 bases from V and 4 from J; bases not matched to a gene: 5. This CDR3 has 14 amino acids. Per germline, CDR1 GTSNPN and CDR2 SVGIG (reference sequence). The CDR3 reads CAWSLTGSNEKLFF. Here the CDR3 DNA reads TGTGCCTGGAGCCTGACAGGGAGTAATGAAAAACTGTTTTTT.

The chain joins TRBV27 to TRBJ2-7; D possibly corresponds to TRBD2 (6 bases). CDR3 length: 18 residues. V was shortened by 5 bases and J by 4 bases, with 27 bases between the two germline ends. CDR1 and CDR2 from the germline V gene are MNHEY and SMNVEV (reference sequence). The CDR3 bases are TGTGCCAGCAGTCCGCGTGGGACTGTCCGAGGAGGGCATTACGAGCAGTACTTC. It yields the protein CASSPRGTVRGGHYEQYF.

The chain uses TRBV28 and TRBJ2-7; 8 positions agree with TRBD1. V trimming: 5 bases; J trimming: 3 bases; junction bases outside the gene matches: 6. CDR1 MDHEN and CDR2 SYDVKM come from the germline V gene. This CDR3 is built from 14 residues. The CDR3 reads CASSPSGTGYEQYF. CDR3 coding DNA: TGTGCCAGCAGTCCGAGTGGGACAGGCTACGAGCAGTACTTC.

This clone appeared once. J is TRBJ2-1 and V is TRBV27; TRBD2 matches 13 bases. The J segment lost 8 bases and the V segment lost 5 bases, leaving 9 bases of the junction unmatched. The length of the CDR3 is 16 residues. Germline CDR1 and CDR2: MNHEY and SMNVEV (reference sequence). The CDR3 DNA is TGTGCCAGCAGTACCTGGACTAGCGGGAGAGTAGATGAGCAGTTCTTC. Its translation: CASSTWTSGRVDEQFF.

V gene TRBV18 combines with J gene TRBJ1-5, with 7 bases fitting TRBD1. This CDR3 is built from 17 residues. V lost 5 bases, J lost 0 bases, and 10 bases stayed unmatched. In germline, CDR1 is KGHSH, CDR2 LQKENI. CDR3 in amino acids: CASSLQGLGISNQPQHF. Written as DNA, the CDR3 is TGTGCCAGCTCATTACAGGGGCTAGGGATTAGCAATCAGCCCCAGCATTTT.

This chain links TRBV6-1 with TRBJ2-7; D is unresolved. Trimming pared 1 base from V and 6 bases from J, leaving 7 bases between. CDR3 size: 12 residues. Germline V CDR1 and CDR2: MNHNS, SASEGT. Here the CDR3 DNA reads TGTGCCAGCAGTGAAGGTCGGTCCGAGCAGTACTTC. This gives the protein CASSEGRSEQYF.

The V call is TRBV11-3, the J call TRBJ2-1; D may be TRBD1 (6 bases). The CDR3 runs 16 residues. V was trimmed by 1 base and J by 9 bases, leaving 19 bases between them. Germline CDR1 is SGHNT and CDR2 is YENEEA. The CDR3 region is CASSLGQGYAFSEQFF. In DNA form, the CDR3 reads TGTGCCAGCAGCTTAGGGCAGGGGTACGCTTTTAGTGAGCAGTTCTTC.

CDR3: CSASVSGRAPEQFF. For the CDR3, the DNA is TGCAGTGCTAGTGTGAGCGGGAGGGCCCCTGAGCAGTTCTTC. The V and J genes are TRBV20-1 and TRBJ2-1; 10 bases map to TRBD2. Germline V lookup: CDR1 DFQATT, CDR2 SNEGSKA (reference sequence). The V gene end was trimmed by 3 bases and the J gene end by 9 bases; junction bases not matched to a gene: 8. The CDR3 covers 14 residues.

This chain joins TRBV29-1 and TRBJ1-4; a possible D gene is TRBD1 (5 bases). The CDR3 runs 13 residues. Germline values: CDR1 SQVTM, CDR2 ANQGSEA. V was cut by 6 bases and J by 8 bases, with 16 bases left in between. CDR3 sequence reads: CSVNTGLGEKLFF. The CDR3 region has the DNA TGCAGCGTCAATACAGGTTTGGGCGAAAAACTGTTTTTT.